A selection of T cell receptor beta chains follows, all from one sample in a study of a mutant IDH1 vaccine in newly diagnosed glioma. This table comes from immunoSEQ multiplex PCR, and its TCRdb copy is limited to in-frame clones, with some not included. The top ten clones hold roughly 8% of a sample with 60,000 to 85,000 clones, 79% of them seen once. The sample here was PBMCs, taken from a glioma patient treated with radiotherapy, temozolomide or both. These receptors originate from a man aged 50-59 years with glioma. Each CDR3 is given with its conserved first and last residue. The order of the fields is J gene, V gene, CDR3 protein.

TRBJ2-7 TRBV27 CASRHRLRDEQYF
TRBJ1-1 TRBV10-3 CAISGDPRSGLHTEAFF
TRBJ2-1 TRBV5-1 CASSLGGSYNEQFF
TRBJ2-3 TRBV9 CASSALLGTDTQYF
TRBJ2-5 TRBV7-2 CASTFLAGVQETQYF
TRBJ1-1 TRBV28 CASSLWGQPTEAFF
TRBJ2-2 TRBV7-7 CAVPGENTGELFF
TRBJ2-6 TRBV2 CARSGANVLTF
TRBJ1-4 TRBV15 CATSRSAGEKLFF
TRBJ2-7 TRBV11-3 CASSPGVTYEQYF
TRBJ2-1 TRBV30 CAWRDRGWNEQFF
TRBJ2-4 TRBV29-1 CSSGDRAAKNIQYF
TRBJ1-1 TRBV27 CASWRQGANTEAFF
TRBJ2-1 TRBV29-1 CSGTSGEVNEQFF
TRBJ2-7 TRBV14 CASSLARAFEYHEQYF
TRBJ2-3 TRBV28 CASSTTAFTQYF
TRBJ2-7 TRBV20-1 CSARYPPEQYF
TRBJ1-3 TRBV29-1 CSVEEAEGNTIYF
TRBJ1-2 TRBV15 CATKTANDYGYTF
TRBJ2-1 TRBV19 CATADAGTGKIEQFF
TRBJ1-5 TRBV5-6 CASSRGDQPQHF
TRBJ2-7 TRBV5-1 CASSYFTARRGSYEQYF
TRBJ2-5 TRBV9 CASSSTGVQETQYF
TRBJ1-1 TRBV27 CASAPGGAETEAFF
TRBJ2-7 TRBV4-3 CASSQGLSYEQYF
TRBJ2-1 TRBV6-5 CASSYGDRVVNEQFF
TRBJ2-7 TRBV28 CASSLGGSGGLGEQYF
TRBJ1-1 TRBV30 CAWTPNVEAFF
TRBJ1-2 TRBV6-5 CASSYRGENYGYTF
TRBJ2-7 TRBV5-1 CASSAGTQAYEQYF
TRBJ1-3 TRBV19 CASNPGLESSSGNTIYF
TRBJ1-3 TRBV30 CAWSKTGVGNTIYF
TRBJ2-1 TRBV9 CASSVLASGGNNEQFF
TRBJ2-3 TRBV5-1 CASSLGRGADTQYF
TRBJ1-1 TRBV5-6 CASSPGQLMSEAFF
TRBJ1-2 TRBV6-4 CASSEQPGTGAGYTF
TRBJ1-5 TRBV5-6 CASSVGLNNQPQHF
TRBJ1-4 TRBV30 CAWRSLEKLFF
TRBJ1-2 TRBV5-1 CASSGTGGGYGYTF
TRBJ1-5 TRBV9 CASSVGTVHQPQHF
TRBJ2-5 TRBV11-1 CASSRGQGRGETQYF
TRBJ1-3 TRBV28 CASSFAASGNTIYF
TRBJ2-3 TRBV27 CASSLTERDTQYF
TRBJ1-3 TRBV5-1 CASSLGTSGNTIYF
TRBJ1-4 TRBV19 CASTTGPRGKLFF
TRBJ1-2 TRBV7-2 CASSLNYGYTF
TRBJ1-4 TRBV30 CAWSVEEKLFF
TRBJ2-3 TRBV19 CASSPGTAPDTQYF
TRBJ1-4 TRBV6-1 CASSAGQGRGEKLFF
TRBJ2-7 TRBV11-2 CASSLGRYEQYF
TRBJ1-2 TRBV5-6 CASSLWDRFGVF
TRBJ2-3 TRBV5-1 CASSPLGPSTDTQYF
TRBJ1-1 TRBV5-1 CASSLANTEAFF